This T cell receptor (beta chain) was sequenced during a study of cytomegalovirus exposure and HLA in healthy donors. CDR3 length: 16 residues. Germline V lookup: CDR1 MNHEY, CDR2 SMNVEV (reference sequence). Trimming shortened V by 11 bases and J by 3 bases, and 25 bases separated the two germline ends. In this sample, this clone turned up a few times. PCR was performed using 60 Vbeta and 13 Jbeta primers. Using immunoSEQ multiplex PCR, the repertoire was profiled, and TCRdb retains in-frame clones only, with some absent. In the table there are 110,000 to 150,000 clones, over 70% of which are singletons.

The rearrangement links TRBV27 to TRBJ1-2, with TRBD1 as a possible D gene (5 bases). The origin of this receptor is a woman aged 40 to 50 in good health and CMV-seronegative. Sequenced material: PBMCs. The CDR3 bases are TGTGCCCCCTTCGGCTTTGTGGGGGGTAAGGACTATGGCTACACCTTC. It translates to CAPFGFVGGKDYGYTF.